This entry lists 27 T cell receptor beta chains sequenced from one sample in a study of blood T cells in healthy people across ages. A second PCR of 7 to 11 cycles used a sample-barcoded 5' primer and a J-beta primer mix. TCRdb re-derived calls from the 5' RACE reads in MiXCR, one entry per CDR3 protein. Among 500,000 to 550,000 distinct CDR3 sequences listed, around 24% were seen once. This sample also belongs to another study, concerning T cells of mothers and their children.

The source material was blood. These receptors all come from a boy younger than 18 in good health.

The chain recombines TRBV4-3 with TRBJ2-7; 9 bases are shared with TRBD1. This CDR3 has 15 residues. Per germline, CDR1 LGHNA and CDR2 YSLEER. V shed 4 bases, J shed 1 base, and the junction held 5 bases outside the gene matches. The CDR3 loop reads CASSPATGGSYEQYF. CDR3 DNA: TGCGCCAGCAGCCCGGCGACAGGGGGGTCCTACGAGCAGTACTTC.

J is TRBJ2-1 and V is TRBV7-2; 16 bases fit TRBD2. The CDR3 covers 20 residues. Germline V lookup: CDR1 SGHTA, CDR2 FQGNSA. V was pared by 6 bases and J by 9 bases, with 20 bases of the junction left unmatched. CDR3 coding DNA: TGTGCCAGCAGTTCTGACCCTGGGACTAGCGGGAGGGCCACTGGTCGTGAGCAGTTCTTC. This codes for CASSSDPGTSGRATGREQFF.

Only a few counts were recorded for this clonotype. A single base separates this from a much larger clone, so it may be a read error. The chain couples TRBV6-5 to TRBJ1-1, with D hard to call. The CDR3 extends over 11 amino acids. Per germline, CDR1 MNHEY and CDR2 SVGAGI. The CDR3 spells CASSSPRRALF. In DNA, the CDR3 is TGTGCCAGCAGTTCCCCCCGACGGGCTCTCTTT.

A remark on this clonotype: One base away lies a much larger clone, so this may be a sequencing read error. The chain is built from TRBV6-5 and TRBJ2-1; 7 positions agree with TRBD2. This CDR3 comprises 13 residues. Germline loops: CDR1 MNHEY, CDR2 SVGAGI. The CDR3 sequence is CGSGRGSYNEQFF. The CDR3 DNA follows: TGTGGGTCGGGGAGGGGTTCCTACAATGAGCAGTTCTTC.

V usage is TRBV29-1 and J usage is TRBJ2-3; D perhaps matches TRBD1 (6 bases). Germline lookup yields CDR1 SQVTM and CDR2 ANQGSEA. This CDR3 spans 16 amino acids. Trimming removed 7 bases at V and 4 bases at J, with 24 bases between. This chain's CDR3 is CSETRQTGTPPDTQYF. CDR3 bases: TGCAGCGAAACCCGACAGACAGGAACCCCCCCAGATACGCAGTATTTT.

The chain recombines TRBV20-1 with TRBJ1-2; 8 nucleotides agree with TRBD1. Germline loops: CDR1 DFQATT, CDR2 SNEGSKA (reference sequence). The length of the CDR3 is 15 residues. Trimming removed 3 bases from V and 3 bases from J; junction bases left unmatched: 9. The CDR3, as DNA: TGCAGTGCTAGTCCGAGACAGGGGAGTTACTATGGCTACACCTTC. Protein sequence: CSASPRQGSYYGYTF.

V is TRBV2 and J is TRBJ2-3, with 7 bases fitting TRBD2. CDR3 length equals 15 residues. Germline CDR1 reads SNHLY; CDR2 reads FYNNEI. Unmatched junction bases numbered 4, after V lost 3 bases and J lost 1 base. CDR3 DNA sequence: TGTGCCAGCAGTGAGGTCGCGGGGGGCACAGATACGCAGTATTTT. Translation gives CASSEVAGGTDTQYF.

This clonotype came up many times. The chain has TRBV25-1 and TRBJ2-5; D might be TRBD2 (6 bases). V was trimmed by 4 bases and J by 7 bases, leaving 13 bases between them. In germline, CDR1 is MGHDK, CDR2 SYGVNS. This CDR3 is 13 amino acids long. In nucleotides, the CDR3 is TGTGCCAGCAGTGGCAGCCTGGGGGGGACCCAGTACTTC. Amino acids: CASSGSLGGTQYF.

About this clonotype: At one boundary the junction diverges from the germline segment, which might be a read error. The chain combines TRBV10-3 with TRBJ2-5, with TRBD2 matching 8 bases. In germline, CDR1 is ENHRY, CDR2 SYGVKD. The CDR3 contains 15 residues. Here the CDR3 DNA reads TGTGCCATCAGTGAGTCCGAAATAGCGGGACCCTCGCTGTTCTTC. This gives the protein CAISESEIAGPSLFF.

The chain has TRBV4-3 and TRBJ2-2; D is perhaps TRBD1 (7 bases). This CDR3 is 15 amino acids long. Per germline, CDR1 LGHNA and CDR2 YSLEER. Trimming shortened V by 6 bases and J by 1 base, and 12 bases separated the two germline ends. The CDR3 here is CASSRRGENTGELFF. For the CDR3, the DNA is TGCGCCAGCAGTCGCAGGGGGGAGAACACCGGGGAGCTGTTTTTT.

In this sample, this clonotype turned up a few times. V usage is TRBV4-3 and J usage is TRBJ1-3; 8 bases align to TRBD1. The length of the CDR3 is 18 residues. Losses at the gene ends were 0 bases for V and 2 bases for J; bases not matched to a gene: 9. Per germline, CDR1 LGHNA and CDR2 YSLEER. The CDR3 nucleotides are TGCGCCAGCAGCCAAGATCTCGCAGGGGGCGCTCCTGGAAACACCATATATTTT. The encoded protein is CASSQDLAGGAPGNTIYF.

The chain joins TRBV2 to TRBJ2-3; weak D call: TRBD2 (6 bases). V was pared by 6 bases and J by 5 bases, with 18 bases between. Germline assignment: CDR1 SNHLY and CDR2 FYNNEI. CDR3 length: 15 amino acids. The DNA for the CDR3 is TGTGCCAGCAGGCAAGCGGGCTCAAAAGTAGATACGCAGTATTTT. Protein sequence: CASRQAGSKVDTQYF.

This clonotype was seen a handful of times. The chain recombines TRBV7-9 with TRBJ2-5, with D tentatively TRBD1 or TRBD2 (5 bases each). CDR1 is SEHNR and CDR2 is FQNEAQ in the germline V gene (reference sequence). Trimming cost V 1 base and J 4 bases, with 13 bases left between them. The CDR3 contains 15 residues. Here the CDR3 reads CASSLDRGVRETQYF. CDR3 DNA: TGTGCCAGCAGCTTAGATAGGGGAGTACGAGAGACCCAGTACTTC.

This clonotype was counted a few times. The chain carries TRBV7-2 and TRBJ2-3; D not certain. The CDR3 length is 14 residues. Germline CDR1 and CDR2: SGHTA and FQGNSA. V was shortened by 4 bases and J by 0 bases, with 8 bases between the two germline ends. CDR3: CASSYSGSTDTQYF. The CDR3 DNA reads TGTGCCAGCAGCTACTCAGGTAGCACAGATACGCAGTATTTT.

This clonotype was seen only a few times. This chain connects TRBV5-1 to TRBJ1-2; possible D gene TRBD1, 6 bases. With 4 bases removed from V and 4 bases from J, the gap between germline ends came to 14 bases. The germline gives CDR1 SGHRS, CDR2 YFSETQ. This CDR3 region has 14 residues. CDR3 nucleotides: TGCGCCAGCAGCATTGACAGGCAGGGCTATGGCTACACCTTC. Its translation is CASSIDRQGYGYTF.

With regard to this clonotype: An end of the junction differs from the germline gene, which may be a read error. The V gene is TRBV7-9, the J gene TRBJ2-7, with 14 bases lining up with TRBD2. Per the germline V gene, CDR1 is SEHNR and CDR2 is FQNEAQ (reference sequence). This CDR3 is built from 19 residues. The CDR3 sequence: CASSYPIKGTSGSSYEQYF. As DNA, the CDR3 is TGTGCCAGCAGTTATCCCATTAAGGGGACTAGCGGGAGCTCCTATGAGCAGTACTTC.

This clonotype came up a few times. DNA of the CDR3: TGTGCCAGCAGCCAAGATCTTATTGAACAAGAGACCCAGTACTTC. Amino acids: CASSQDLIEQETQYF. This chain connects TRBV3-1 to TRBJ2-5; D unclear. The CDR3 runs 15 residues. V dropped 0 bases and J dropped 2 bases, with 10 bases sitting between them. Germline CDR1 and CDR2: LGHDT and YNNKEL (reference sequence).

This clonotype was recorded a few times. The chain recombines TRBV6-1 with TRBJ2-1, with TRBD2 matching 11 bases. The CDR3 has 17 residues. Germline CDR1 reads MNHNS; CDR2 reads SASEGT. J gave up 9 bases and V 3 bases, and 13 bases lay outside the gene matches. The CDR3 nucleotides are TGTGCCAGCAGTGATTTAGCGGGAGGGCCCTCACAATTTGAGCAGTTCTTC. Protein: CASSDLAGGPSQFEQFF.

This clonotype showed up just a few times. V usage is TRBV7-2 and J usage is TRBJ2-3, with a tentative D call TRBD2 (6 bases). Trimming stripped 6 bases from V and 2 bases from J, with 15 bases between. This CDR3 has 15 residues. Germline assignment: CDR1 SGHTA and CDR2 FQGNSA. DNA of the CDR3: TGTGCCAGCAGTTATCTAGCGACGGACACAGATACGCAGTATTTT. As protein: CASSYLATDTDTQYF.

The CDR3 DNA follows: TGCAGCGTTGAAGAGGGGTTCGCAACTTTCTTT. This sequence encodes CSVEEGFATFF. The chain is built from TRBV29-1 and TRBJ1-1; D is unresolved. From germline, CDR1 is SQVTM and CDR2 ANQGSEA. The length of the CDR3 is 11 residues. Trimming took off 0 bases at V and 12 bases at J, with 11 bases between the two ends.

This clonotype was detected a few times. The chain carries TRBV12-3 or TRBV12-4 and TRBJ2-5, with 11 nucleotides matching TRBD1. The assigned J gene may be wrong: the sequence end matches TRBJ2-1 better. This CDR3 spans 14 amino acids. CDR3 DNA sequence: TGTGCCACCACGGGACAGGGGGTGTGGAATGAGCAGTTCTTC. This gives the protein CATTGQGVWNEQFF.

The chain combines TRBV5-1 with TRBJ2-5; D perhaps matches TRBD1 (5 bases). Germline V gene data show CDR1 as SGHRS and CDR2 as YFSETQ. Trimming cost V 5 bases and J 2 bases, with 25 bases left between them. The CDR3 totals 18 residues. CDR3 in amino acids: CASRFSSGSLFSQETQYF. Here the CDR3 DNA reads TGCGCCAGCAGATTCAGTTCAGGGTCACTCTTCTCGCAAGAGACCCAGTACTTC.

CDR3: CASSFVAPAFGEQFF. CDR3 nucleotide sequence: TGTGCCAGCAGCTTCGTAGCTCCGGCGTTTGGTGAGCAGTTCTTC. The genes are TRBV4-2 and TRBJ2-1; D unresolved. Germline CDR1 and CDR2: LGHNA and YNFKEQ. V was clipped by 5 bases and J by 9 bases, with 20 bases between them. This CDR3 contains 15 residues.

This clonotype has just a few counts. The chain employs TRBV6-5 and TRBJ2-5, with TRBD1 matching 7 bases. The CDR3 consists of 14 residues. J was trimmed by 4 bases and V by 2 bases; bases with no gene match: 4. The germline V gene encodes CDR1 MNHEY and CDR2 SVGAGI. The CDR3: CASSYRGGSETQYF. In DNA form, the CDR3 reads TGTGCCAGCAGTTACCGAGGGGGCTCAGAGACCCAGTACTTC.

In its sample, this clonotype was seen a few times. The genes are TRBV28 and TRBJ2-5; 7 nucleotides match TRBD2. The last part of the DNA fits TRBJ2-7 better; the J call may be wrong. The CDR3 has 14 amino acids. The germline V gene has CDR1 MDHEN and CDR2 SYDVKM. CDR3 residues: CASTRLAPTYEQYF. CDR3 nucleotide sequence: TGTGCCAGCACCCGACTAGCTCCAACCTACGAGCAGTACTTC.

V gene TRBV24-1 combines with J gene TRBJ2-2; 7 bases are shared with TRBD1. The length of the CDR3 is 16 residues. V trimming: 3 bases; J trimming: 6 bases; junction bases outside the gene matches: 9. Germline lookup yields CDR1 KGHDR and CDR2 SFDVKD. The CDR3 here is CATSDVRGRFPGELFF. The DNA of the CDR3 is TGTGCCACCAGTGATGTGAGGGGGCGCTTTCCCGGGGAGCTGTTTTTT.

V usage is TRBV20-1 and J usage is TRBJ1-2; TRBD1 is a possible D gene (6 bases). The V gene lost 6 bases and the J gene lost 0 bases, with 14 bases spanning the gap. The CDR3 contains 14 residues. Germline V gene sequence: CDR1 DFQATT, CDR2 SNEGSKA (reference sequence). This CDR3 reads CSAALGASNYGYTF. The CDR3 coding sequence is TGCAGTGCGGCCCTGGGGGCATCTAACTATGGCTACACCTTC.